The next 13 T cell receptor beta chains were all read from a single sample in a study of T cells in Graves' hyperthyroidism and ophthalmopathy (dated by TCRdb to between 2018 and 2021). The receptor library was made with multiplex PCR. Instrument on record: Illumina HiSeq 2000. Amplification of TCR beta CDR3 regions was carried out from RNA transcripts. The TCR CDR3 was subjected to a first round of RT-PCR using the HTBI primer set and the Qiagen OneStep RT-PCR kit. The public sequencing data were trimmed at Q25 with fastp and processed into clonotypes with MiXCR by TCRdb, which kept only in-frame beta chains. Rows matching on CDR3 protein sequence are summarized as one entry with the most common DNA and genes. This sample lists around 530,000 distinct CDR3 sequences; about a sixth were detected once. The biggest ten clones account for approximately 16% of the sample. The sample taken for sequencing was blood. These receptors were taken from a woman younger than 30 with Graves' ophthalmopathy.

In its sample, this clonotype was seen many times. The chain couples TRBV29-1 to TRBJ1-2; D might be TRBD1 (5 bases). Trimming stripped 5 bases from V and 5 bases from J, with 12 bases between. Germline values: CDR1 SQVTM, CDR2 ANQGSEA. The CDR3 extends over 12 amino acids. The CDR3 region has the DNA TGCAGCGTTATGACAGAGGGTTATGGCTACACCTTC. Translation: CSVMTEGYGYTF.

This clonotype was counted ten times or more. This rearrangement joins TRBV20-1 to TRBJ2-3; D remains unclear. Germline V lookup: CDR1 DFQATT, CDR2 SNEGSKA (reference sequence). Trimming took 5 bases from V and 5 from J, leaving 8 bases between them. The CDR3 sequence is 11 residues long. The CDR3 loop reads CSAWVGDTQYF. CDR3 sequence (DNA): TGCAGTGCTTGGGTGGGAGATACGCAGTATTTT.

The chain employs TRBV5-6 and TRBJ1-1, with a possible D match to TRBD1 (6 bases). The CDR3 has 13 residues. CDR1 is SGHDT and CDR2 is YYEEEE in the germline V gene. V shed 6 bases and J shed 8 bases, with 17 bases lying between them. As DNA, the CDR3 is TGTGCCAGCAACTCGGGTGAGGGGGACGAAGCTTTCTTT. Amino acid sequence: CASNSGEGDEAFF.

This clonotype was detected only a few times. The rearrangement links TRBV9 to TRBJ2-7, with 7 bases matching TRBD1. V lost 0 bases to trimming and J lost 3 bases; unmatched junction nucleotides: 3. Germline V lookup: CDR1 SGDLS, CDR2 YYNGEE. The CDR3 totals 14 residues. This CDR3 reads CASSVDPGGYEQYF. In nucleotides, the CDR3 is TGTGCCAGCAGCGTAGATCCAGGGGGCTACGAGCAGTACTTC. The full variable domain, with the rest looked up from reference TRBV9 and TRBJ2-7, is DSGVTQTPKHLITATGQRVTLRCSPRSGDLSVYWYQQSLDQGLQFLIQYYNGEERAKGNILERFSAQQFPDLHSELNLSSLELGDSALYFCASSVDPGGYEQYFGPGTRLTVT.

This clonotype was counted between two and nine times. J is TRBJ2-3 and V is TRBV27, with D perhaps matching TRBD2 (6 bases). The CDR3 runs 14 residues. V lost 5 bases and J 6 bases, leaving 15 bases between the germline ends. Germline V gives CDR1 MNHEY, CDR2 SMNVEV (reference sequence). CDR3 amino acids: CASSGRDQGDTQYF. The DNA for the CDR3 is TGTGCCAGCAGTGGGCGGGATCAGGGCGATACGCAGTATTTT.

This clonotype was counted between two and nine times. This rearrangement joins TRBV7-9 to TRBJ2-3; D perhaps matches TRBD2 (6 bases). CDR1 is SEHNR, CDR2 FQNEAQ, per germline (reference sequence). The germline V and J ends were trimmed by 7 bases and 9 bases, with 17 bases remaining between them. This CDR3 is built from 13 residues. The CDR3 bases are TGTGCCAGCACTAACTTCGCGGGAAAGACGCAGTATTTT. Translated, it gives CASTNFAGKTQYF. The full variable domain, completed using reference TRBV7-9 and TRBJ2-3, is DTGVSQNPRHKITKRGQNVTFRCDPISEHNRLYWYRQTLGQGPEFLTYFQNEAQLEKSRLLSDRFSAERPKGSFSTLEIQRTEQGDSAMYLCASTNFAGKTQYFGPGTRLTVL.

The CDR3 is CASSQGGLAGKETQYF. CDR3 in DNA: TGCGCCAGCAGCCAAGGCGGACTAGCGGGAAAAGAGACCCAGTACTTC. The rearrangement joins TRBV4-1 to TRBJ2-5; TRBD2 matches at 12 bases. The CDR3 sequence is 16 residues long. Per germline, CDR1 MGHRA and CDR2 YSYEKL. The V gene end was trimmed by 1 base and the J gene end by 3 bases; junction bases not matched to a gene: 3.

This clonotype was seen repeatedly, ten times or more. V and J are TRBV6-1 and TRBJ1-2, with D possibly matching TRBD1 (5 bases). Germline values: CDR1 MNHNS, CDR2 SASEGT. This CDR3 spans 13 amino acids. V dropped 8 bases and J dropped 3 bases, with 13 bases sitting between them. In DNA form, the CDR3 reads TGTGCCAGCCGGCCTGGGGGAGACTATGGCTACACCTTC. It is translated as CASRPGGDYGYTF.

The sample holds a few counts of this clonotype. The V call is TRBV6-1, the J call TRBJ2-1; 12 bases fit TRBD1. V was clipped by 6 bases and J by 4 bases; unmatched bases: 16. Germline V gene lookup returns CDR1 MNHNS and CDR2 SASEGT. The CDR3 totals 19 residues. CDR3 sequence: CASSRNSERGQGAYNEQFF. As DNA, the CDR3 is TGTGCCAGCAGCCGGAACTCAGAAAGGGGACAGGGGGCTTACAATGAGCAGTTCTTC.

This clonotype was found many times. The rearrangement joins TRBV6-1 to TRBJ1-1; 7 bases are shared with TRBD1. There are 14 residues in the CDR3. Germline CDR1 MNHNS, CDR2 SASEGT. The ends lost 5 bases at V and 5 bases at J; junction bases unmatched: 8. This CDR3 reads CASSYGDRTTEAFF. The CDR3 DNA sequence: TGTGCCAGCAGTTATGGGGACAGAACTACTGAAGCTTTCTTT.

The CDR3 loop reads CASSSLPGREQYF. The CDR3 coding sequence is TGTGCCAGTAGTTCCCTCCCAGGGCGCGAGCAGTACTTC. The J gene is TRBJ2-7, the V gene TRBV19; a weak D match, TRBD1 (5 bases). CDR1 LNHDA and CDR2 SQIVND come from the germline V gene (reference sequence). The CDR3 is 13 amino acids. The ends were cut back, 5 bases at V and 6 bases at J, with 14 bases in the middle.

This clonotype was seen many times. The chain has TRBV5-1 and TRBJ2-1; D unclear. The CDR3 length is 14 residues. In germline, CDR1 is SGHRS, CDR2 YFSETQ. Trimming pared 9 bases from V and 0 bases from J, leaving 13 bases between. The DNA for the CDR3 is TGCGCCACCAGACTTGAGGCCTCCTACAATGAGCAGTTCTTC. Translated: CATRLEASYNEQFF.

In this sample, this clonotype turned up many times. The V call is TRBV12-5, the J call TRBJ1-1, with 10 bases matching TRBD1. This CDR3 contains 15 residues. The V gene's germline CDR1 is LGHNT and CDR2 FRNRAP. V trimming: 3 bases; J trimming: 1 base; junction bases outside the gene matches: 2. CDR3 residues: CASGFGTGANTEAFF. The CDR3 DNA follows: TGTGCTAGTGGTTTCGGGACAGGGGCGAACACTGAAGCTTTCTTT.